This T cell receptor (beta chain) derives from a study of blood T cell repertoires in COVID-19. For the study at large: Spain, Italy and the United States supplied samples that represented acute and convalescent COVID-19. T cells, B-cell-depleted T cells, or PBMCs provided the cDNA or gDNA that served as material.

Libraries were prepared by immunoSEQ multiplex PCR; TCRdb keeps only in-frame clonotypes and omits some of them. The profile shows fewer than 250,000 clones, 83% of them singletons. This CDR3 contains 13 residues. Trimming shortened V by 1 base and J by 1 base, and 6 bases separated the two germline ends. Germline V lookup: CDR1 SGHKS, CDR2 YYEKEE (reference sequence). The sequenced material came from peripheral blood. The chain is built from TRBV5-5 and TRBJ2-7, with D unclear. The TCR sequence derives from a woman between 45 and 65 years old with acute or convalescent COVID-19. The CDR3 sequence: CASSLLRSYEQYF. The CDR3 coding sequence is TGTGCCAGCAGCTTGCTTAGATCCTACGAGCAGTACTTC.